Listed here is a single T cell receptor (beta chain). Its target is not known. This may come from a read error, since a much larger clone is one base off. Given the absence of the conserved phenylalanine or tryptophan at the CDR3 end, a read error is likely. The entry originates in a study of T cells in Graves' hyperthyroidism and ophthalmopathy. Study findings and constraints: Ophthalmopathy, as predicted by the model, came a median about seven months after the prediction.

What was amplified from RNA transcripts were TCR beta CDR3 regions. Carried out on the TCR CDR3, a first-round RT-PCR used the HTBI primer set. A single record per CDR3 protein comes from TCRdb applying MiXCR to the multiplex PCR reads. The sample includes about 680,000 distinct CDR3 sequences, roughly 32% seen only once; the top ten take around 29%. Germline CDR1 DFQATT, CDR2 SNEGSKA (reference sequence). The length of the CDR3 is 14 residues. V lost 6 bases, J lost 2 bases, and 7 bases stayed unmatched. Sequenced: blood. This clonotype was obtained from a woman between 40 and 50 years old with Graves' hyperthyroidism. This rearrangement joins TRBV20-1 to TRBJ2-7, with 10 bases that match TRBD2. As DNA, the CDR3 is TGCAGTGCAAGTAGCGGGGGGTTACCCTACGAGCAGTACCTC. This gives the protein CSASSGGLPYEQYL.